Shown below are 29 T cell receptor beta chains from a single sample sequenced in a study of T cells in Graves' hyperthyroidism and ophthalmopathy. Researchers amplified the TCR beta CDR3 regions from RNA transcripts. First-round RT-PCR of the TCR CDR3 relied on the HTBI primer set. MiXCR, applied by TCRdb to the multiplex PCR reads, yields one record per CDR3 protein. The data contain 600,000 to 800,000 distinct CDR3 sequences, 30% to 40% of them seen just once; the ten biggest clones take up less than 40%. The sequenced sample consisted of blood. These receptor sequences come from a woman aged 40 to 55 with Graves' hyperthyroidism.

This clonotype was recorded at least ten times. V usage is TRBV19 and J usage is TRBJ1-1; the D gene is possibly TRBD1 (5 bases). The germline gives CDR1 LNHDA, CDR2 SQIVND (reference sequence). The V end was cut by 3 bases, the J end by 2 bases, with 13 bases between. The CDR3 has 15 amino acids. The CDR3 protein is CASSISSDRNTEAFF. The CDR3 DNA sequence: TGTGCCAGTAGTATTTCATCAGACAGAAACACTGAAGCTTTCTTT.

This rearrangement joins TRBV2 to TRBJ1-1, with a weak D call TRBD1 (5 bases). Germline lookup yields CDR1 SNHLY and CDR2 FYNNEI. CDR3 length: 16 residues. The germline V and J ends were trimmed by 5 bases and 3 bases, with 19 bases remaining between them. The CDR3 here is CASSTRVGLGDTEAFF. In nucleotides, the CDR3 is TGTGCCAGCAGTACACGGGTGGGATTGGGGGACACTGAAGCTTTCTTT.

This chain uses TRBV7-2 with TRBJ1-6, with TRBD1 matching over 10 bases. Germline CDR1 is SGHTA and CDR2 is FQGNSA. The ends lost 6 bases at V and 9 bases at J; junction bases unmatched: 14. The CDR3 spans 17 residues. CDR3 residues: CASSEGPPGQGISPLHF. The CDR3 region has the DNA TGTGCCAGCAGTGAAGGGCCGCCGGGACAGGGGATTTCACCCCTCCACTTT.

The gene calls are TRBV29-1 and TRBJ2-1, with D maybe TRBD1 (5 bases). V lost 4 bases and J lost 16, with 20 bases in between. The CDR3 runs to 12 residues. The V gene's germline CDR1 is SQVTM and CDR2 ANQGSEA. Here the CDR3 reads CSVVMRRRRAFF. CDR3 in DNA: TGCAGCGTTGTAATGCGTCGTCGCAGGGCTTTCTTC.

The chain uses TRBV11-2 and TRBJ1-1, with TRBD1 as a possible D gene (5 bases). The V gene's germline CDR1 is SGHAT and CDR2 FQNNGV. This CDR3 spans 14 amino acids. V was cut by 6 bases and J by 5 bases, with 16 bases left in between. CDR3 sequence reads: CASSSRQGTTEAFF. CDR3 coding DNA: TGTGCCAGCAGTTCCCGTCAGGGAACGACTGAAGCTTTCTTT.

The chain couples TRBV6-1 to TRBJ1-1, with D perhaps TRBD1 (5 bases). Germline values: CDR1 MNHNS, CDR2 SASEGT. V lost 5 bases to trimming and J lost 6 bases, with 16 bases between them. This CDR3 has 14 amino acids. The CDR3 spells CASSSRDGGAEAFF. The CDR3 DNA sequence: TGTGCCAGCAGTTCCAGGGACGGAGGGGCTGAAGCTTTCTTT.

This clonotype was recorded a few times. The rearrangement joins TRBV6-4 to TRBJ1-5; D unclear. The V gene lost 8 bases and the J gene lost 3 bases, with 11 bases spanning the gap. Germline-derived CDR1 and CDR2 are MRHNA and SNTAGT. CDR3 length equals 13 residues. The CDR3 loop reads CASDGLNNQPQHF. The DNA of the CDR3 is TGTGCCAGCGACGGACTGAACAATCAGCCCCAGCATTTT.

This clonotype was recorded at least ten times. The junction differs from germline at one of its ends, possibly a read error. The V gene is TRBV29-1, the J gene TRBJ2-7, with a weak D call TRBD1 (6 bases). CDR3 length: 11 amino acids. Germline CDR1 is SQVTM and CDR2 is ANQGSEA. CDR3 nucleotides: TGCAGCGTGGCGGACAGCTACGAGCAATACTTC. Its protein product is CSVADSYEQYF.

This clonotype has a handful of counts. The chain combines TRBV19 with TRBJ2-2, with D maybe TRBD1 (6 bases). This CDR3 spans 14 amino acids. Trimming removed 3 bases at V and 3 bases at J, with 8 bases between. CDR1 LNHDA and CDR2 SQIVND come from the germline V gene (reference sequence). The chain's CDR3 is CASSIGQYTGELFF. For the CDR3, the DNA is TGTGCCAGTAGTATCGGACAGTACACCGGGGAGCTGTTTTTT.

This clonotype was observed many times. J is TRBJ2-7 and V is TRBV20-1, with 9 bases matching TRBD2. CDR3 length equals 14 residues. Losses at the gene ends were 6 bases for V and 7 bases for J; bases not matched to a gene: 13. CDR1 DFQATT and CDR2 SNEGSKA come from the germline V gene (reference sequence). CDR3 region: CSAAIAGGPVEQYF. The CDR3 DNA sequence: TGCAGTGCCGCTATTGCGGGAGGGCCAGTGGAGCAGTACTTC.

In this sample, this clonotype turned up a few times. The V and J genes are TRBV7-2 and TRBJ2-7, with unresolved D. Trimming removed 7 bases at V and 2 bases at J, with 9 bases between. Germline V gives CDR1 SGHTA, CDR2 FQGNSA. The CDR3 has 12 residues. This chain's CDR3 is CASKSNAYEQYF. CDR3 in DNA: TGTGCCAGCAAGTCCAACGCCTACGAGCAGTACTTC. The entire variable domain, with the rest obtained from reference TRBV7-2 and TRBJ2-7, is as follows: GAGVSQSPSNKVTEKGKDVELRCDPISGHTALYWYRQSLGQGLEFLIYFQGNSAPDKSGLPSDRFSAERTGGSVSTLTIQRTQQEDSAVYLCASKSNAYEQYFGPGTRLTVT.

This clonotype turned up a few times. The chain carries TRBV6-2 or TRBV6-3 and TRBJ1-5; tentatively, D is TRBD1 (5 bases). Per the germline V gene, CDR1 is MNHEY and CDR2 is SVGEGT. This CDR3 has 15 amino acids. V was pared by 2 bases and J by 1 base, with 9 bases between. CDR3: CASSYRGRSNQPQHF. The CDR3 coding sequence is TGTGCCAGCAGTTACAGGGGAAGGAGCAATCAGCCCCAGCATTTT.

This chain connects TRBV10-3 to TRBJ2-7, with D perhaps matching TRBD2 (6 bases). The germline V gene encodes CDR1 ENHRY and CDR2 SYGVKD. The CDR3 has 12 residues. Trimming stripped 5 bases from V and 3 bases from J, with 8 bases between. CDR3 loop: CAISSGGYEQYF. Written as DNA, the CDR3 is TGTGCCATCAGTTCCGGGGGCTACGAGCAGTACTTC.

Concerning this clonotype: A read error is possible here, since a much larger clone lies one base away. The chain uses TRBV7-9 and TRBJ2-7; D may be TRBD1 (6 bases). The germline V gene encodes CDR1 SEHNR and CDR2 FQNEAQ (reference sequence). This CDR3 has 15 amino acids. The CDR3 here is CVSSQSPQGYYEQYF. CDR3 DNA sequence: TGCGTCAGCAGCCAAAGCCCACAGGGCTACTACGAGCAGTACTTC.

This clonotype was counted ten times or more. The chain carries TRBV11-2 and TRBJ2-6; a weak D match, TRBD1 (5 bases). The V end was cut by 5 bases, the J end by 1 base, with 15 bases between. The germline CDR1 and CDR2 sequences are SGHAT and FQNNGV. This CDR3 has 17 amino acids. The chain's CDR3 is CASSPRGRESGANVLTF. The DNA for the CDR3 is TGTGCCAGCAGCCCAAGGGGCAGGGAATCTGGGGCCAACGTCCTGACTTTC.

The chain joins TRBV7-3 to TRBJ1-2, with 8 bases that match TRBD1. Trimming took 5 bases from V and 8 from J; bases not matched to a gene: 7. CDR1 SGHTA and CDR2 FQGTGA come from the germline V gene. The CDR3 is 13 amino acids. The CDR3 here is CASSPTGDKGYTF. The CDR3 DNA follows: TGTGCCAGCAGCCCGACAGGGGACAAGGGCTACACCTTC.

In this sample, this clonotype turned up many times. The V call is TRBV7-9, the J call TRBJ1-2; the D is unclear. Deletions cut 5 bases from V and 3 bases from J, with 13 bases between. The CDR3 extends over 14 amino acids. Germline CDR1 reads SEHNR; CDR2 reads FQNEAQ (reference sequence). In DNA, the CDR3 is TGTGCCAGCAGCCGGAGTGGACCGGACTATGGCTACACCTTC. Encoded protein: CASSRSGPDYGYTF. The complete variable domain, with remaining parts taken from reference TRBV7-9 and TRBJ1-2, reads DTGVSQNPRHKITKRGQNVTFRCDPISEHNRLYWYRQTLGQGPEFLTYFQNEAQLEKSRLLSDRFSAERPKGSFSTLEIQRTEQGDSAMYLCASSRSGPDYGYTFGSGTRLTVV.

The chain has TRBV19 and TRBJ1-2; 9 bases align to TRBD1. The trim removed 3 bases at V and 3 bases at J, leaving 20 bases unmatched. Per germline, CDR1 LNHDA and CDR2 SQIVND (reference sequence). There are 20 residues in the CDR3. CDR3 in amino acids: CASSIRDRDYTSPADYGYTF. As DNA, the CDR3 is TGTGCCAGTAGTATCCGGGACAGGGACTATACCTCTCCTGCGGACTATGGCTACACCTTC. Drawing the rest from reference TRBV19 and TRBJ1-2, the complete variable domain is DGGITQSPKYLFRKEGQNVTLSCEQNLNHDAMYWYRQDPGQGLRLIYYSQIVNDFQKGDIAEGYSVSREKKESFPLTVTSAQKNPTAFYLCASSIRDRDYTSPADYGYTFGSGTRLTVV.

The chain recombines TRBV19 with TRBJ1-2, with 9 bases matching TRBD1. Germline assignment: CDR1 LNHDA and CDR2 SQIVND (reference sequence). The CDR3 is made up of 15 amino acids. Losses at the gene ends were 5 bases for V and 3 bases for J; bases not matched to a gene: 7. The CDR3 protein is CASSAQGAPDYGYTF. CDR3 DNA: TGTGCCAGTAGTGCACAGGGGGCGCCGGACTATGGCTACACCTTC.

This clonotype was seen only a few times. The chain recombines TRBV19 with TRBJ2-7; TRBD1 agrees at 8 bases. The CDR3 spans 15 residues. J lost 0 bases, V lost 9 bases, and 10 bases had no gene match. Germline V gene data show CDR1 as LNHDA and CDR2 as SQIVND (reference sequence). This chain's CDR3 is CASRTSGTGSYEQYF. CDR3 nucleotides: TGTGCCAGCAGAACCTCCGGGACAGGCTCCTACGAGCAGTACTTC. The full variable domain, rest sourced from reference TRBV19 and TRBJ2-7, is DGGITQSPKYLFRKEGQNVTLSCEQNLNHDAMYWYRQDPGQGLRLIYYSQIVNDFQKGDIAEGYSVSREKKESFPLTVTSAQKNPTAFYLCASRTSGTGSYEQYFGPGTRLTVT.

This clonotype was recorded many times. The CDR3 DNA is TGTGCCAGTAGTATGGGACCGAGCTCTGGGGCCAACGTCCTGACTTTC. Its translation is CASSMGPSSGANVLTF. The V and J genes are TRBV19 and TRBJ2-6; either TRBD1 or TRBD2 may supply D (5 bases each). This CDR3 is built from 16 residues. Deletions cut 3 bases from V and 0 bases from J, with 9 bases between. Germline assignment: CDR1 LNHDA and CDR2 SQIVND (reference sequence).

This clonotype showed up just a few times. The chain couples TRBV2 to TRBJ1-4, with 7 bases matching TRBD1. In germline, CDR1 is SNHLY, CDR2 FYNNEI. The ends lost 5 bases at V and 3 bases at J; junction bases unmatched: 6. The CDR3 has 15 amino acids. DNA for the CDR3: TGTGCCAGCAGTCTAATAAGGGGGCCTAATGAAAAACTGTTTTTT. This codes for CASSLIRGPNEKLFF.

V gene TRBV7-3 combines with J gene TRBJ1-6; D is unclear. The V gene lost 8 bases and the J gene lost 8 bases, with 13 bases spanning the gap. The CDR3 spans 13 residues. CDR1 is SGHTA, CDR2 FQGTGA, per germline. The CDR3 region is CASSPTVHSPLHF. CDR3 DNA: TGTGCCAGCTCACCTACAGTCCATTCACCCCTCCACTTT. Combining the CDR3 with reference TRBV7-3 and TRBJ1-6 gives the whole variable domain GAGVSQTPSNKVTEKGKYVELRCDPISGHTALYWYRQSLGQGPEFLIYFQGTGAADDSGLPNDRFFAVRPEGSVSTLKIQRTERGDSAVYLCASSPTVHSPLHFGNGTRLTVT.

This clonotype occurred a few times. The V gene is TRBV20-1, the J gene TRBJ2-5; the D gene is possibly TRBD2 (6 bases). The CDR3 runs 13 residues. Germline CDR1 DFQATT, CDR2 SNEGSKA (reference sequence). The V gene lost 2 bases and the J gene lost 4 bases, with 11 bases spanning the gap. The CDR3: CSARLPGLETQYF. CDR3 nucleotide sequence: TGCAGTGCTAGATTGCCGGGACTAGAGACCCAGTACTTC.

Of note for this clonotype: One junction end disagrees with the germline gene, perhaps due to a read error. This chain joins TRBV25-1 and TRBJ1-3, with TRBD1 as a possible D gene (5 bases). This CDR3 comprises 15 residues. Germline V gene lookup returns CDR1 MGHDK and CDR2 SYGVNS. The DNA for the CDR3 is TGTGCCTGCAGTGCTCTACAGGATTCTGGAAACACCATATATTTT. Translation gives CACSALQDSGNTIYF.

The gene calls are TRBV4-1 and TRBJ1-4, with D unresolved. Germline CDR1 reads MGHRA; CDR2 reads YSYEKL. CDR3 size: 16 residues. V was pared by 0 bases and J by 0 bases, with 8 bases between. CDR3: CASSQDGRATNEKLFF. CDR3 DNA: TGCGCCAGCAGCCAAGATGGGAGGGCAACTAATGAAAAACTGTTTTTT.

The chain recombines TRBV20-1 with TRBJ2-7, with 9 bases fitting TRBD2. Trimming cost V 0 bases and J 13 bases; bases outside gene matches: 16. CDR3 length equals 15 residues. Per the germline V gene, CDR1 is DFQATT and CDR2 is SNEGSKA (reference sequence). The CDR3 sequence: CSARDRVAGAPTSYF. CDR3 in DNA: TGCAGTGCTAGAGATCGGGTAGCGGGGGCTCCCACTAGTTACTTC.

At least ten counts were recorded for this clonotype. The J gene is TRBJ1-1, the V gene TRBV9; D ambiguous. The CDR3 contains 14 residues. In germline, CDR1 is SGDLS, CDR2 YYNGEE. Between the trimmed V and J ends, which lost 0 bases and 1 base, there was a span of 7 bases. The CDR3, as DNA: TGTGCCAGCAGCGTAGGATCCGCGAACACTGAAGCTTTCTTT. The encoded protein is CASSVGSANTEAFF.

There are a few counts of this clonotype. The chain is built from TRBV11-2 and TRBJ2-7; 7 nucleotides align to TRBD2. Losses at the gene ends were 5 bases for V and 1 base for J; bases not matched to a gene: 5. The CDR3 runs to 14 residues. Germline V gives CDR1 SGHAT, CDR2 FQNNGV. The CDR3 sequence: CASSTQGGSYEQYF. The CDR3 region has the DNA TGTGCCAGCAGCACTCAGGGAGGGTCCTACGAGCAGTACTTC.